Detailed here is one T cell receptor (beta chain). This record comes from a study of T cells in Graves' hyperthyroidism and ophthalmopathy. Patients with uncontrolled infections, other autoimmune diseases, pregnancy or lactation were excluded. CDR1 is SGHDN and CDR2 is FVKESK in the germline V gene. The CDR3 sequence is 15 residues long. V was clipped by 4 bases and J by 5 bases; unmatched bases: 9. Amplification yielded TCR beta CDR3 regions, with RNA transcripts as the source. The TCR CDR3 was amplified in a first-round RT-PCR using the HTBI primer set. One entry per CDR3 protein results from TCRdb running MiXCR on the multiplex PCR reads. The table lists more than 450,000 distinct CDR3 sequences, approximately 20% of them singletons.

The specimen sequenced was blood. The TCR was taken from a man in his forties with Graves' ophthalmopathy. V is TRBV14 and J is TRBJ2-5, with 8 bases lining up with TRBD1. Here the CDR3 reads CASSLRDRMDETQYF. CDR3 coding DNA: TGTGCCAGCAGCCTTCGGGACAGGATGGACGAGACCCAGTACTTC.